This TCR beta chain was obtained from a study of blood T cells in healthy people across ages. Overall study findings and caveats: Across the age range, TCR beta diversity per million T cells fell in a roughly linear way.

CDR1 is SGDLS, CDR2 YYNGEE, per germline. Trimming took 10 bases from V and 9 from J, leaving 28 bases between them. This CDR3 contains 15 residues. Notes on this clonotype: Its antigen remains unidentified.

With a J-beta primer mix and a sample-barcoded 5' primer, a second PCR ran about 7 to 12 cycles. One entry per CDR3 protein, called by TCRdb with MiXCR from the 5' RACE reads. The table includes about 1.5 million distinct CDR3 sequences, less than 45% detected once. Each of the donors had 9 to 10 milliliters of peripheral blood drawn into EDTA-treated Vacutainer tubes. Total RNA extracted from each sample amounted to at least 5.5 micrograms. The receptor's source is a woman under 30 in good health. The chain couples TRBV9 to TRBJ1-2; TRBD1 is a possible D gene (5 bases). Sample: blood. DNA for the CDR3: TGTGCCGGACCTCTTTCAGGGAGGGGTTTGAAGTGCTACACCTTC. Amino acids: CAGPLSGRGLKCYTF.